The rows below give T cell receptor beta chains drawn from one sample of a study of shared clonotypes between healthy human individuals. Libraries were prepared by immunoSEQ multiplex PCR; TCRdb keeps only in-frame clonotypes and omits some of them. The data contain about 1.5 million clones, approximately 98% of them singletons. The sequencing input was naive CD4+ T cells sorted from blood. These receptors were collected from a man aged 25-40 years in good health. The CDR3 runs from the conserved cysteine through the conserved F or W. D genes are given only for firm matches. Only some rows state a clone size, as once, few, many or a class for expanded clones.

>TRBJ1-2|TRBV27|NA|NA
CASSKPQRGYTF
TGTGCCAGCAGTAAGCCCCAGCGGGGCTACACCTTC
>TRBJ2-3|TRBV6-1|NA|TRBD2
CASSERLAGTSTDTQYF
TGTGCCAGCAGTGAAAGACTAGCGGGGACTAGCACAGATACGCAGTATTTT
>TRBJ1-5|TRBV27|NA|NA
CASSLNRPGRAPQHF
TGTGCCAGCAGTTTGAACAGACCGGGGAGGGCGCCCCAGCATTTT
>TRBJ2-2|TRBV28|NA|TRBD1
CASSTGTGANTGELFF
TGTGCCAGCAGTACCGGGACAGGGGCGAACACCGGGGAGCTGTTTTTT
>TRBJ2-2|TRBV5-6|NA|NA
CASSWSQIGELFF
TGTGCCAGCAGCTGGAGCCAGATTGGGGAGCTGTTTTTT
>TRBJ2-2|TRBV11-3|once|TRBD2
CASSPSGSLAGELFF
TGTGCCAGCAGCCCAAGCGGGAGTCTCGCCGGGGAGCTGTTTTTT
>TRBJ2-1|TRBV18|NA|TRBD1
CASSPQGASYNEQFF
TGTGCCAGCTCACCACAGGGGGCATCCTACAATGAGCAGTTCTTC
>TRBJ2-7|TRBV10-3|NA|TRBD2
CAISVSGVLYEQYF
TGTGCCATCAGTGTAAGCGGGGTCCTCTACGAGCAGTACTTC
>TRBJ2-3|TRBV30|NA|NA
CAWTNTKYYTDTQYF
TGTGCCTGGACTAACACAAAGTACTACACAGATACGCAGTATTTT
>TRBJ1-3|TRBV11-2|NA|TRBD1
CASSSQTGGGYTIYF
TGTGCCAGCAGTTCGCAGACAGGGGGCGGTTACACCATATATTTT
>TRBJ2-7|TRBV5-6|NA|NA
CASSLAGQGTSGAYEQYF
TGTGCCAGCAGCTTGGCGGGACAGGGGACTAGCGGCGCCTACGAGCAGTACTTC
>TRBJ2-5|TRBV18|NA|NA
CASSPKTGLGGETQYF
TGTGCCAGCTCCCCTAAAACAGGGTTGGGCGGCGAGACCCAGTACTTC
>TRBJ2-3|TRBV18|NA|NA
CASSPRGSRTDTQYF
TGTGCCAGCTCACCCAGGGGCTCCCGCACAGATACGCAGTATTTT
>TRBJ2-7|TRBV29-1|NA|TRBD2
CSVEGDSGRPEGEQYF
TGCAGCGTTGAAGGTGATAGCGGGAGACCTGAAGGGGAGCAGTACTTC
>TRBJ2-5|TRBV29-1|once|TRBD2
CSVEDWTSGEAQYF
TGCAGCGTTGAAGATTGGACTAGCGGTGAGGCCCAGTACTTC